The clone carrying this T cell receptor delta chain was found many times. The antigen remains unidentified. This sequence is one base from a far larger clone and is likely a read error. In the same sample, other DNA sequences code for this CDR3. TCRdb re-processed the multiplex PCR reads via CATT. The table shows 50,000 to 65,000 delta-chain clones, with roughly 1.8% occurring only once. Gammadelta T cells were flow-sorted from PBMC into Vgamma9/Vdelta2+ and Vdelta2-negative populations for bulk analysis. The data originate from a study of γδ T cells in repeated Plasmodium falciparum infection. Across the whole study: The natural-infection arm compared Malian children under seasonal malaria with matched Australian children. Findings and caveats of the study: Malian donors came from one small rural village, predominantly one ethnic group.

The CDR3 has 19 residues. Trimming pared 3 bases from V and 0 bases from J, leaving 23 bases between. Looked up from germline, CDR1 is TSWWSYY and CDR2 is QGS. The TCR sequence derives from a pool of human donors (malaria-infected and uninfected, not separated). V is TRDV1 and J is TRDJ1; possibly TRDD3 for D (6 bases). Sequenced input: gamma-delta T cells from blood. CDR3 coding DNA: TGTGCTCTTGGGGACCCAAGTCCCTTCGGGAGGGGATACACCGATAAACTCATCTTT. Residues: CALGDPSPFGRGYTDKLIF.